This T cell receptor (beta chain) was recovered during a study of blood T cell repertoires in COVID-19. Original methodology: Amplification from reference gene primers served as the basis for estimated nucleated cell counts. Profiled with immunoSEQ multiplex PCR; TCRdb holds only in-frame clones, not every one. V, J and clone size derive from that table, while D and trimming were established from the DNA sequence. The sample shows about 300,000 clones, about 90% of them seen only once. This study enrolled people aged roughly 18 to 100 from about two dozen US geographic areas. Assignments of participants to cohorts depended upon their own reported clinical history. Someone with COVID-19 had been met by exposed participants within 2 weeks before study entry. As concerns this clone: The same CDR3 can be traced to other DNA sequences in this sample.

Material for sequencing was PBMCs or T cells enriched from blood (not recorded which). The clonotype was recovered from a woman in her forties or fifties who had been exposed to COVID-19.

CDR3 bases: TGCAGTGCTAGTAGCGGGGGTAGGTACGAGCAGTACTTC. Amino acids: CSASSGGRYEQYF. This chain connects TRBV20-1 to TRBJ2-7, with 9 bases lining up with TRBD2. The CDR3 is 13 residues long. Germline loops: CDR1 DFQATT, CDR2 SNEGSKA (reference sequence). V lost 3 bases, J lost 4 bases, and 4 bases stayed unmatched.